Presented here are 12 T cell receptor beta chains from one specimen sequenced in a study of blood T cell repertoires in COVID-19. Only in-frame clones appear in the TCRdb table, and some are missing; sequencing was by immunoSEQ multiplex PCR. The sample consists of about 110,000 clones, roughly 82% of them appearing once. Sequenced material: peripheral blood. The receptors shown here come from a woman of 80 years or more with active or convalescent COVID-19.

This CDR3 reads CASSFWGGSSGNTIYF. In DNA form, the CDR3 reads TGTGCCAGCAGCTTCTGGGGGGGATCGAGTGGAAACACCATATATTTT. The chain joins TRBV5-6 to TRBJ1-3; D is perhaps TRBD1 (5 bases). This CDR3 has 16 amino acids. Germline V lookup: CDR1 SGHDT, CDR2 YYEEEE. Trimming shortened V by 2 bases and J by 3 bases, and 15 bases separated the two germline ends.

This clone was seen a handful of times. The chain joins TRBV7-9 to TRBJ2-2; D is possibly TRBD2 (6 bases). Trimming took 6 bases from V and 7 from J, leaving 12 bases between them. Germline CDR1 and CDR2: SEHNR and FQNEAQ (reference sequence). This CDR3 is built from 13 residues. CDR3 nucleotides: TGTGCCAGCAGTCTCGAGGAGGGCGGGGAGCTGTTTTTT. Its translation: CASSLEEGGELFF.

V gene TRBV9 combines with J gene TRBJ2-3; TRBD1 matches 7 bases. The CDR3 is 16 residues long. With 3 bases clipped from V and 1 base from J, the junction kept 8 bases outside the gene matches. Germline loops: CDR1 SGDLS, CDR2 YYNGEE. The DNA of the CDR3 is TGTGCCAGCAGCGGACAGGGTAACTTTGGCACAGATACGCAGTATTTT. It is translated as CASSGQGNFGTDTQYF.

The chain links TRBV19 to TRBJ2-3; 8 bases align to TRBD2. The CDR3 contains 15 residues. J lost 6 bases, V lost 5 bases, and 10 bases had no gene match. CDR1 and CDR2 (germline): LNHDA, SQIVND (reference sequence). CDR3 in amino acids: CASSPGAAGEDTQYF. Written as DNA, the CDR3 is TGTGCCAGTAGTCCCGGTGCAGCGGGAGAGGATACGCAGTATTTT.

This chain uses TRBV27 with TRBJ2-7; 9 bases map to TRBD2. Germline trimming cut 6 bases from V and 7 bases from J; bases unmatched to any gene: 10. Germline V CDR1 and CDR2: MNHEY, SMNVEV (reference sequence). The CDR3 sequence is 14 residues long. As DNA, the CDR3 is TGTGCCAGCAGGAAGCGGGGGGACATTGGGGAGCAGTACTTC. It encodes CASRKRGDIGEQYF.

V and J are TRBV10-3 and TRBJ2-5; the D is unclear. The CDR3 has 12 amino acids. Germline lookup yields CDR1 ENHRY and CDR2 SYGVKD. The germline V and J ends were trimmed by 5 bases and 1 base, with 5 bases remaining between them. In DNA, the CDR3 is TGTGCCATCAGTTACGGCCAAGAGACCCAGTACTTC. Its translation is CAISYGQETQYF.

The chain couples TRBV6-2 or TRBV6-3 to TRBJ2-1; D is undetermined. The length of the CDR3 is 12 residues. Per the germline V gene, CDR1 is MNHEY and CDR2 is SVGEGT. Trimming shortened V by 6 bases and J by 9 bases, and 12 bases separated the two germline ends. CDR3 protein: CASSHPKSEQFF. DNA for the CDR3: TGTGCCAGCAGCCACCCAAAGAGTGAGCAGTTCTTC.

CDR3 sequence: CSASITAKGEQYF. CDR3 bases: TGCAGTGCTAGTATTACAGCTAAGGGGGAGCAGTACTTC. V and J are TRBV20-1 and TRBJ2-7, with D tentatively TRBD1 (5 bases). V was clipped by 3 bases and J by 7 bases, with 16 bases between them. Germline V gene data show CDR1 as DFQATT and CDR2 as SNEGSKA (reference sequence). The CDR3 has 13 residues.

This clone showed up just a few times. This sequence joins TRBV28 and TRBJ2-7, with D perhaps TRBD2 (5 bases). The CDR3 spans 14 residues. Trimming shortened V by 8 bases and J by 0 bases, and 14 bases separated the two germline ends. CDR1 MDHEN and CDR2 SYDVKM come from the germline V gene. The CDR3 is CASHNSGSSYEQYF. The CDR3 coding sequence is TGTGCCAGCCATAACAGCGGTAGCTCCTACGAGCAGTACTTC.

The chain combines TRBV14 with TRBJ2-2, with TRBD2 matching over 7 bases. Germline loops: CDR1 SGHDN, CDR2 FVKESK. The V and J ends lost 4 bases and 0 bases, in that order; junction bases with no gene match: 11. The CDR3 sequence is 18 residues long. CDR3 loop: CASSPSLAAMTNTGELFF. The CDR3 bases are TGTGCCAGCAGCCCCTCCCTAGCGGCAATGACGAACACCGGGGAGCTGTTTTTT.

This clone turned up a few times. The chain has TRBV5-4 and TRBJ1-6; possibly TRBD1 for D (5 bases). V shed 4 bases and J shed 4 bases, with 12 bases lying between them. Germline loops: CDR1 SGHNT, CDR2 YYREEE (reference sequence). This CDR3 contains 15 residues. CDR3 nucleotides: TGTGCCAGCAGCCTCGGGACTGGATATAATTCACCCCTCCACTTT. Translated: CASSLGTGYNSPLHF.

The chain recombines TRBV15 with TRBJ1-6, with a weak D call TRBD1 (6 bases). The CDR3 consists of 18 residues. V was cut by 1 base and J by 6 bases, with 19 bases left in between. From germline, CDR1 is LNHNV and CDR2 YYDKDF (reference sequence). The CDR3 spells CATSRAYASAGVNSPLHF. CDR3 coding DNA: TGTGCCACCAGCAGAGCCTATGCGAGTGCAGGGGTTAATTCACCCCTCCACTTT.